A single TCR beta chain is shown here with its context. The antigen is unknown. This CDR3 is built from 14 residues. V was shortened by 10 bases and J by 1 base, with 14 bases between the two germline ends. Method: immunoSEQ multiplex PCR; TCRdb's copy keeps in-frame clones and lacks some. The sample records 110,000 or so clones, around nine tenths being singletons. This entry is derived from a study of Tregs in tolerant kidney transplant recipients. The study's findings and limits: Biological reproducibility was not directly addressed, but technical replication error appeared minimal. Expanding Tregs on activated donor B cells appeared to best identify donor-specific TCRbeta clones.

Thawed PBMCs were FACS-sorted into unstimulated CD4+CD25+CD127- regulatory T cells, CD4+CD25- non-regulatory cells, CD4 and CD8 cells. The source of this sequence is a human donor in good health. The sample taken for sequencing was CD4+ T cells from blood. The chain carries TRBV23-1 and TRBJ1-5; the D gene is possibly TRBD1 (6 bases). Being an ORF, TRBV23-1 has a function that is uncertain. This CDR3 is CAILRGNSNQPQHF. For the CDR3, the DNA is TGCGCCATCCTCAGGGGAAACAGCAATCAGCCCCAGCATTTT.